This T cell receptor (beta chain) stems from a study of T cells in Graves' hyperthyroidism and ophthalmopathy (dated by TCRdb to the late 2010s). For context, the study as a whole: Peripheral blood was sampled at the time of initial diagnosis, prior to any treatment. After sampling, hyperthyroidism patients received methimazole starting at 30 mg daily, and ophthalmopathy patients received high-dose intravenous methylprednisolone. TCR V-J signatures able to tell the groups apart were searched for in a discovery cohort of 90 to 100 patients, of whom more than 40 had Graves' ophthalmopathy and roughly 58 had stable Graves' hyperthyroidism. In about 6 Graves' hyperthyroidism patients, the study also compared T-cell repertoires from thyroid tissue with T-cell repertoires from blood. Prospective prediction of ophthalmopathy was tested in an independent validation cohort consisting of 18 to 20 hyperthyroidism patients and 15 to 17 patients who later progressed to ophthalmopathy. The paper reports TCR Vbeta CDR3 sequencing of some 140 peripheral blood samples: under 45 ophthalmopathy, about 75 hyperthyroidism and approximately 17 progressor patients. The roughly 94 discovery patients were randomly divided into training and test sets at a 7:3 ratio.

Moderately to severely active disease, a Clinical Activity Score of at least 3, a NOSPECS grade of at least 4, and a duration under 3 months were present in ophthalmopathy patients. The study excluded patients with uncontrolled infections, other autoimmune diseases, pregnancy or lactation. Diagnoses were established on the basis of clinical symptoms, serum thyroxine and TRAb, thyroid ultrasound, and orbital computed tomography. Ficoll-Paque density gradient centrifugation was used to isolate PBMCs from under 11 ml of fresh peripheral blood. Total RNA was extracted with Trizol reagent, and quality was checked on an Agilent 2100 Bioanalyzer. From its cysteine to its phenylalanine, the CDR3 spans 13 amino acids. The entry retains the CDR3 DNA only, 39 bases that are in frame from base 1. V is reduced by 5 bases and J by 4 bases, leaving a spacing of 12 bases between them. CDR1 and CDR2, per the germline V gene (reference sequence), are PRHDT and FYEKMQ.

Amplification of TCR beta CDR3 regions was carried out from RNA transcripts. The first round of RT-PCR for the TCR CDR3 was performed with the HTBI primer set and the Qiagen OneStep RT-PCR kit. A second multiplex PCR round built the libraries, followed by size selection and purification. Paired-end sequencing of the libraries was performed with 100 bp reads on an Illumina HiSeq2000. On the study's bioinformatics: SOAPnuke was used to process the raw data, throwing out any read that contained adapters or uncalled bases, had a mean Phred below 15, or lacked an exact constant-primer or identifier match. COPE v1.2.5 was used to merge the high-quality paired reads, and each unique nucleotide sequence was defined as a clonotype. Clonotypes were aligned to IMGT TRBV, TRBD and TRBJ reference segments using MiTCR v1.1. The analysis was restricted to V-J combinations with a frequency above 0.0001, which together covered about 99% of the repertoires. The TCS score was defined as the ratio of F50 (clonal expansion) to E x V (chaos), calculated using BLOSUM62-based TCRdist between CDR3 peptides within each V-J. Welch's t-statistics and random forest reduced 500 to 650 V-J features to roughly 13, which were used in a naive Bayes classifier (R e1071). TCRdb handled the public reads itself, with Q25 trimming in fastp and clone calling in MiXCR, and kept productive beta chains. Entries are consolidated by CDR3 protein sequence, retaining the most common genes and DNA. The V and J calls were not made by the authors but by TCRdb's processing. The sample table holds 500,000 to 650,000 distinct CDR3 sequences, of which around 20% were seen once. 47% of the sample belongs to the ten largest clones.

The table lists this clonotype with a few counts. Its antigen is not yet known. The record has no base qualities; no much larger clone is one base away. Here is what the overall study found, with its caveats: A model built on a 13 V-J signature distinguished ophthalmopathy from stable hyperthyroidism, reaching 87.88% sensitivity and about 81% specificity in cross-validation and 80%/75% in testing. In validation, the model predicted progression to ophthalmopathy a median of 6.5 months before onset, with roughly 70% sensitivity and 72.22% specificity. No statistical method was used to fix the sample size in advance, and group allocation was not hidden from the investigators. Most expanded thyroid clonotypes (frequency above 0.001) were also detected in blood, suggesting blood repertoires may reflect thyroid immune responses.

The receptor comes from a man aged 35-49 years with Graves' ophthalmopathy. The V and J genes are TRBV13 and TRBJ2-7; the D gene cannot be named for sure. Sequenced input: blood. CDR3 region: CASSPPQAYEQYF. The DNA is as follows: TGTGCCAGCAGCCCACCCCAGGCTTACGAGCAGTACTTC.